The clone carrying this TCR beta chain came up a few times. This sample was included in a study of patients and donors after allogeneic stem cell transplantation. V gave up 3 bases and J gave up 3 bases; unmatched junction bases: 11. The CDR3 spans 16 residues. Germline CDR1 reads SQVTM; CDR2 reads ANQGSEA. TCRdb ran MiXCR on the RT-PCR reads and lists one entry per CDR3 protein. This sample has more than 850,000 distinct CDR3 sequences, with roughly 18% found just once. The chain employs TRBV29-1 and TRBJ2-1, with 7 bases matching TRBD2. The sequencing sample was made of blood, either unsorted or a sorted T cell fraction (not recorded which). The sequence derives from a human donor who was either an allogeneic HSCT recipient or a stem cell or donor lymphocyte infusion donor (not recorded which). It is not recorded whose cells these are; they may come from a transplant donor. Here the CDR3 reads CSVEVLGRDNYNEQFF. Here the CDR3 DNA reads TGCAGCGTTGAGGTCCTGGGGAGGGATAACTACAATGAGCAGTTCTTC.